This TCR beta chain was captured in a study of early T cells in non-severe SARS-CoV-2 infection. The germline V gene has CDR1 SQVTM and CDR2 ANQGSEA. The J segment lost 9 bases and the V segment lost 3 bases, leaving 14 bases of the junction unmatched. The CDR3 loop spans 15 amino acids. Note on this clonotype: A much larger clone sits a single nucleotide away, making a read error possible.

Via MiXCR, TCRdb re-called the 5' RACE reads, giving one row per CDR3 protein. The table shows about 71,000 distinct CDR3 sequences, with under 15% occurring only once. This clonotype was obtained from an adult who was a healthcare worker with PCR-confirmed SARS-CoV-2 infection or an uninfected control (not recorded which). V gene TRBV29-1 combines with J gene TRBJ2-1; 7 bases are shared with TRBD1. The source was whole blood, collected at baseline. CDR3 DNA: TGCAGCGTTGATCCCGGGACAGCGAACGGCATTGAGCAGTTCTTC. Translated: CSVDPGTANGIEQFF.